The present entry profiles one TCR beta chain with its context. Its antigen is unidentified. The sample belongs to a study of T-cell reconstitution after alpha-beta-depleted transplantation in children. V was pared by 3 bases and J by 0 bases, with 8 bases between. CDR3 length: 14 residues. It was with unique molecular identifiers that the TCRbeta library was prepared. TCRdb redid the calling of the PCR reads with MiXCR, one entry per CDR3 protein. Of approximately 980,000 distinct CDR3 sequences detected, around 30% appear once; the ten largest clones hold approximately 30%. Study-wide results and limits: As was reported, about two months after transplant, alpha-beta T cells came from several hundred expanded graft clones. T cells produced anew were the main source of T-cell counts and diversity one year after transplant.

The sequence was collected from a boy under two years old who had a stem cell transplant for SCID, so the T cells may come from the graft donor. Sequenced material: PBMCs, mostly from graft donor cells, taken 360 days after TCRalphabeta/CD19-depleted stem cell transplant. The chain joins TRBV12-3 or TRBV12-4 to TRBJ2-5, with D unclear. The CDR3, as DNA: TGTGCCAGCAGTTTTTCCGTCCACCAAGAGACCCAGTACTTC. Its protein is CASSFSVHQETQYF.